This record looks at one TCR beta chain sequence and its context. The data were taken from a study of blood T cell repertoires in COVID-19. Study information: Collection of acute and convalescent COVID-19 samples took place in the United States, Italy and Spain. In each case, the material was cDNA or gDNA derived from T cells, B-cell-depleted T cells, or PBMCs.

In the original workflow: Reference gene primer amplification gave estimated nucleated cell counts. Produced via immunoSEQ multiplex PCR; TCRdb's table is partial and in-frame only. V and J calls and clone size follow that table, whereas D and trimming were derived from the DNA. The repertoire consists of roughly 99,000 clones, with approximately 84% occurring once and the leading ten covering over 4%. There are 18 residues in the CDR3. Germline V CDR1 and CDR2: MDHEN, SYDVKM. With V trimmed by 6 bases and J by 7 bases, 21 bases remained unmatched. The rearrangement links TRBV28 to TRBJ2-3; TRBD2 aligns across 8 bases. The sample was peripheral blood. This TCR was recovered from a human donor in a cohort sampled during active COVID-19. CDR3 loop: CASSPSLGGRGDYHTQYF. The CDR3 coding sequence is TGTGCCAGCAGCCCATCCCTAGGAGGGCGGGGGGATTATCATACGCAGTATTTT.